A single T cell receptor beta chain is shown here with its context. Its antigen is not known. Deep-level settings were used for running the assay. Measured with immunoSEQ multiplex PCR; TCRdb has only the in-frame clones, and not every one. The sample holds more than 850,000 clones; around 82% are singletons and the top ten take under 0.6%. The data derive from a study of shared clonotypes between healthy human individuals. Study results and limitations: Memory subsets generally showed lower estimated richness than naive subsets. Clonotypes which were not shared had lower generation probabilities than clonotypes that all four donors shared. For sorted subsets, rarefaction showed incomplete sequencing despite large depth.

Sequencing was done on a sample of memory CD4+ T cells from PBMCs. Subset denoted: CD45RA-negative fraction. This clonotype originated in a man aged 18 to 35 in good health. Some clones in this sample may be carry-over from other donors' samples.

DNA for the CDR3: TGTGCCAGCTCACCATATGCCAATGAGCAGTTCTTC. Protein sequence: CASSPYANEQFF. The J gene is TRBJ2-1, the V gene TRBV18; the D is unclear. The CDR3 extends over 12 amino acids. Trimming pared 2 bases from V and 6 bases from J, leaving 5 bases between. CDR1 KGHSH and CDR2 LQKENI come from the germline V gene.